A single sample is the source of the 32 T cell receptor beta chains below, sequenced in a study of blood T cell repertoires in COVID-19. Clones were sequenced by immunoSEQ multiplex PCR, and TCRdb holds only the in-frame ones, with some missing. Of 200,000 or so clones listed, around 84% are singletons. The material sequenced was peripheral blood. These receptors were collected from an older woman who had recovered from COVID-19.

The sample holds one count of this clone. J is TRBJ2-6 and V is TRBV18, with 10 bases lining up with TRBD1. This CDR3 contains 15 residues. CDR1 is KGHSH, CDR2 LQKENI, per germline. The V and J ends lost 6 bases and 4 bases, in that order; junction bases with no gene match: 3. In nucleotides, the CDR3 is TGTGCCAGCTCGACAGGGGGCGCCGGGGCCAACGTCCTGACTTTC. This encodes CASSTGGAGANVLTF.

This clone was counted only a few times. V gene TRBV6-4 combines with J gene TRBJ1-5, with 7 positions matching TRBD1. V lost 6 bases, J lost 0 bases, and 5 bases stayed unmatched. The CDR3 has 15 amino acids. The germline V gene encodes CDR1 MRHNA and CDR2 SNTAGT. CDR3 protein: CASREQGYSNQPQHF. The DNA for the CDR3 is TGTGCCAGCAGGGAACAGGGGTATAGCAATCAGCCCCAGCATTTT.

The chain uses TRBV9 and TRBJ2-5; D gene unclear. The CDR3 has 11 amino acids. The germline CDR1 and CDR2 sequences are SGDLS and YYNGEE. V lost 2 bases and J lost 5, with 4 bases in between. The CDR3 spells CASSVRETQYF. The CDR3 region has the DNA TGTGCCAGCAGCGTTCGGGAGACCCAGTACTTC.

V and J are TRBV7-9 and TRBJ1-5; D remains ambiguous. Trimming removed 5 bases at V and 9 bases at J, with 8 bases between. Germline CDR1 and CDR2: SEHNR and FQNEAQ (reference sequence). The CDR3 spans 11 residues. CDR3 bases: TGTGCCAGCAGCCCCCACGGGCCCCAGCATTTT. This sequence encodes CASSPHGPQHF.

The V call is TRBV11-3, the J call TRBJ2-5, with TRBD2 as a possible D gene (5 bases). V was trimmed by 4 bases and J by 5 bases, leaving 17 bases between them. The CDR3 has 15 residues. Germline V gene data show CDR1 as SGHNT and CDR2 as YENEEA. CDR3 DNA sequence: TGTGCCAGCAGCTCCCGGGCAGGACGAGGGGAGACCCAGTACTTC. Protein sequence: CASSSRAGRGETQYF.

The chain carries TRBV5-4 and TRBJ2-4; 12 nucleotides agree with TRBD2. Germline V gives CDR1 SGHNT, CDR2 YYREEE (reference sequence). V lost 3 bases, J lost 10 bases, and 5 bases stayed unmatched. The CDR3 is 14 residues long. Here the CDR3 reads CASSSGLAGTIQYF. DNA of the CDR3: TGTGCCAGCAGCTCCGGACTAGCGGGGACTATTCAGTACTTC.

The gene calls are TRBV5-8 and TRBJ1-3; maybe TRBD1 (6 bases). Trimming left V 0 bases short and J 4 bases short, with 8 bases between. The CDR3 spans 14 residues. Germline loops: CDR1 SGHTS, CDR2 YDEGEE. CDR3 nucleotides: TGTGCCAGCAGCTTGGCAGGGGACGGAAACACCATATATTTT. Residues: CASSLAGDGNTIYF.

This clone was detected a few times. The chain carries TRBV29-1 and TRBJ2-1, with unresolved D. The V end was cut by 1 base, the J end by 5 bases, with 9 bases between. Germline assignment: CDR1 SQVTM and CDR2 ANQGSEA. The CDR3 has 13 residues. The DNA of the CDR3 is TGCAGCGTTGAAGGATGGCAGAACAATGAGCAGTTCTTC. It encodes CSVEGWQNNEQFF.

The table lists this clone with a few counts. The chain uses TRBV3-1 (or the pseudogene TRBV3-2) and TRBJ2-1; 9 nucleotides line up with TRBD2. J was trimmed by 2 bases and V by 4 bases; bases with no gene match: 9. There are 17 residues in the CDR3. CDR1 and CDR2 (germline): LGHDT, YNNKEL (reference sequence). The CDR3 spells CASSRGASGDPYNEQFF. The CDR3 DNA sequence: TGTGCCAGCAGCCGCGGGGCTAGCGGGGATCCCTACAATGAGCAGTTCTTC.

The chain employs TRBV27 and TRBJ2-3, with TRBD2 identical over 8 bases. Per the germline V gene, CDR1 is MNHEY and CDR2 is SMNVEV (reference sequence). The CDR3 extends over 17 amino acids. V shed 1 base and J 2 bases; nucleotides not matched to a gene: 8. Written as DNA, the CDR3 is TGTGCCAGCAGTTTATTTGCGGGGGGCCCACTCACAGATACGCAGTATTTT. Translation gives CASSLFAGGPLTDTQYF.

This rearrangement joins TRBV6-5 to TRBJ1-1, with a weak D call TRBD1 (5 bases). The CDR3 loop spans 13 amino acids. The germline V gene has CDR1 MNHEY and CDR2 SVGAGI. Trimming removed 7 bases from V and 5 bases from J, with 14 bases in between. The CDR3 protein is CASNTGGGTEAFF. DNA of the CDR3: TGTGCCAGCAACACCGGGGGGGGGACTGAAGCTTTCTTT.

This chain links TRBV27 with TRBJ1-5; 7 nucleotides agree with TRBD1. Germline V lookup: CDR1 MNHEY, CDR2 SMNVEV (reference sequence). V lost 2 bases and J lost 6; bases outside the gene matches: 4. The CDR3 totals 14 residues. The CDR3 region has the DNA TGTGCCAGCAGTTTAAGACAGGGCCCTCAGCCCCAGCATTTT. Protein: CASSLRQGPQPQHF.

V gene TRBV19 combines with J gene TRBJ1-1, with TRBD1 matching over 10 bases. Trimming at V came to 6 bases and at J to 11 bases, leaving 9 bases not matched to a gene. CDR1 and CDR2 (germline): LNHDA, SQIVND (reference sequence). This CDR3 is built from 13 residues. The CDR3 loop is CASSPPGQGQAFF. DNA for the CDR3: TGTGCCAGTAGCCCTCCGGGACAGGGGCAGGCTTTCTTT.

This rearrangement joins TRBV28 to TRBJ1-5; tentative D call: TRBD1 (5 bases). CDR3 size: 16 residues. The germline gives CDR1 MDHEN, CDR2 SYDVKM. V was pared by 2 bases and J by 4 bases, with 15 bases between. In DNA form, the CDR3 reads TGTGCCAGCAGTTTACAGTCAGGGATGGGGAATCAGCCCCAGCATTTT. Translated, it gives CASSLQSGMGNQPQHF.

This rearrangement joins TRBV5-1 to TRBJ1-2; D perhaps matches TRBD1 (5 bases). CDR1 and CDR2 from the germline V gene are SGHRS and YFSETQ. The CDR3 consists of 14 residues. V was shortened by 4 bases and J by 2 bases, with 12 bases between the two germline ends. The CDR3 sequence: CASSVDQGNYGYTF. CDR3 DNA sequence: TGCGCCAGCAGCGTGGATCAGGGAAACTATGGCTACACCTTC.

This clone was counted once. The V and J genes are TRBV12-5 and TRBJ2-1; D not certain. There are 12 residues in the CDR3. CDR1 is LGHNT and CDR2 is FRNRAP in the germline V gene. V was cut by 1 base and J by 6 bases, with 4 bases left in between. CDR3 protein: CASGLESNEQFF. CDR3 DNA sequence: TGTGCTAGTGGTTTGGAGAGCAATGAGCAGTTCTTC. Looking up the rest from reference TRBV12-5 and TRBJ2-1 gives the full variable domain: DARVTQTPRHKVTEMGQEVTMRCQPILGHNTVFWYRQTMMQGLELLAYFRNRAPLDDSGMPKDRFSAEMPDATLATLKIQPSEPRDSAVYFCASGLESNEQFFGPGTRLTVL.

The chain uses TRBV12-3 or TRBV12-4 and TRBJ2-2; D call uncertain. The V end was cut by 6 bases, the J end by 6 bases, with 8 bases between. The CDR3 is 12 residues long. The DNA of the CDR3 is TGTGCCAGCAGCTTCTCCGCCGGGGAGCTGTTTTTT. This translates into CASSFSAGELFF.

The chain combines TRBV19 with TRBJ1-2; 7 nucleotides agree with TRBD1. The CDR3 is 13 residues long. Germline CDR1 is LNHDA and CDR2 is SQIVND (reference sequence). V lost 3 bases to trimming and J lost 8 bases; unmatched junction nucleotides: 6. CDR3 protein: CASSIRQGGGYTF. The CDR3 DNA reads TGTGCCAGTAGTATTCGACAGGGTGGAGGCTACACCTTC.

This clone was observed a handful of times. The gene calls are TRBV6-6 and TRBJ2-3, with 8 nucleotides matching TRBD2. Germline CDR1 and CDR2: MNHNY and SVGAGI (reference sequence). The CDR3 runs to 16 residues. V was pared by 2 bases and J by 2 bases, with 6 bases of the junction left unmatched. CDR3 coding DNA: TGTGCCAGCAGTTACGGAGCGGGGGACTCCACAGATACGCAGTATTTT. Residues: CASSYGAGDSTDTQYF.

This chain uses TRBV20-1 with TRBJ2-7; 10 nucleotides match TRBD1. There are 14 residues in the CDR3. Looked up from germline, CDR1 is DFQATT and CDR2 is SNEGSKA (reference sequence). J gave up 3 bases and V 3 bases, and 5 bases lay outside the gene matches. In DNA form, the CDR3 reads TGCAGTGCTAGTTGGAGGGACAGGGGCTACGAGCAGTACTTC. Translating gives CSASWRDRGYEQYF.

V and J are TRBV2 and TRBJ1-1; 11 positions match TRBD1. The germline V gene has CDR1 SNHLY and CDR2 FYNNEI. The junction had 2 bases not matched to a gene; V was cut back by 6 bases and J by 8 bases. This CDR3 has 12 amino acids. CDR3 in DNA: TGTGCCAGCAGGGACAGGGGGCCCGAAGCTTTCTTT. Amino acids: CASRDRGPEAFF.

The J gene is TRBJ2-3, the V gene TRBV4-3; possibly TRBD2 for D (6 bases). The CDR3 loop spans 15 amino acids. The ends were cut back, 4 bases at V and 4 bases at J, with 15 bases in the middle. Germline-derived CDR1 and CDR2 are LGHNA and YSLEER. The CDR3 region is CASSPRGGGADTQYF. The CDR3 DNA reads as TGCGCCAGCAGCCCGCGGGGAGGTGGAGCAGATACGCAGTATTTT.

V usage is TRBV9 and J usage is TRBJ2-1; 9 nucleotides match TRBD2. CDR1 and CDR2 from the germline V gene are SGDLS and YYNGEE. The CDR3 loop spans 16 amino acids. J lost 5 bases, V lost 4 bases, and 10 bases had no gene match. CDR3 in DNA: TGTGCCAGCAGCCTCCCTGGGCGGGGGGGCCACAATGAGCAGTTCTTC. Residues: CASSLPGRGGHNEQFF.

This chain joins TRBV6-5 and TRBJ2-2, with a possible D match to TRBD2 (7 bases). This CDR3 has 14 residues. Germline CDR1 reads MNHEY; CDR2 reads SVGAGI. The V gene lost 2 bases and the J gene lost 7 bases, with 11 bases spanning the gap. The CDR3 protein is CASSYGRGLGELFF. CDR3 in DNA: TGTGCCAGCAGTTACGGGCGGGGGCTCGGGGAGCTGTTTTTT.

This sequence joins TRBV14 and TRBJ1-6; D is undetermined. The CDR3 is made up of 15 amino acids. V lost 1 base and J lost 10, with 14 bases in between. Germline CDR1 SGHDN, CDR2 FVKESK. CDR3 sequence (DNA): TGTGCCAGCAGCCAAGGGTCGGGGTTTCGATCACCCCTCCACTTT. As protein: CASSQGSGFRSPLHF.

This rearrangement joins TRBV3-1 (or the pseudogene TRBV3-2) to TRBJ2-1; no clear D. The CDR3 spans 14 residues. Deletions cut 8 bases from V and 0 bases from J, with 11 bases between. CDR1 is LGHDT and CDR2 is YNNKEL in the germline V gene (reference sequence). CDR3 in amino acids: CASSVPSSYNEQFF. The CDR3 DNA sequence: TGTGCCAGCTCGGTCCCGAGCTCCTACAATGAGCAGTTCTTC.

In this sample, this clone turned up a few times. V usage is TRBV7-8 and J usage is TRBJ2-1; 9 positions match TRBD2. The junction had 8 bases not matched to a gene; V was cut back by 2 bases and J by 9 bases. CDR3 length: 15 residues. Germline CDR1 and CDR2: SGHVS and FQNEAQ. The CDR3 DNA sequence: TGTGCCAGCAGCTTACTAGCGGGAATGGAGAGTGAGCAGTTCTTC. Translating gives CASSLLAGMESEQFF.

The CDR3 nucleotides are TGTGCCACCACACCCCCAAGCGGGGCCTCCTACGAGCAGTACTTC. Protein: CATTPPSGASYEQYF. The chain joins TRBV28 to TRBJ2-7, with 7 bases matching TRBD2. Per the germline V gene, CDR1 is MDHEN and CDR2 is SYDVKM. The V and J ends lost 10 bases and 0 bases, in that order; junction bases with no gene match: 12. This CDR3 has 15 amino acids.

A word on this clone: The same CDR3 also results from other DNA sequences found in this sample. The genes are TRBV20-1 and TRBJ1-2; perhaps TRBD1 as D (6 bases). Trimming cost V 6 bases and J 5 bases, with 10 bases left between them. Germline loops: CDR1 DFQATT, CDR2 SNEGSKA (reference sequence). This CDR3 spans 11 amino acids. As DNA, the CDR3 is TGCAGTGCCCAGACAGGATATGGCTACACCTTC. Amino acids: CSAQTGYGYTF.

The chain carries TRBV2 and TRBJ1-5; possible D gene TRBD1, 5 bases. CDR1 is SNHLY and CDR2 is FYNNEI in the germline V gene. Trimming took off 11 bases at V and 1 base at J, with 15 bases between the two ends. The CDR3 length is 14 residues. The CDR3: CAGWAGGSNQPQHF. The CDR3 coding sequence is TGTGCCGGCTGGGCGGGGGGAAGCAATCAGCCCCAGCATTTT.

This clone was seen a handful of times. The rearrangement joins TRBV6-2 or TRBV6-3 to TRBJ2-7; TRBD1 might be the D (5 bases). Germline CDR1 and CDR2: MNHEY and SVGEGT. The CDR3 is 16 amino acids. V lost 5 bases, J lost 3 bases, and 20 bases lay in between. This chain's CDR3 is CASSLVRVGVLYEQYF. For the CDR3, the DNA is TGTGCCAGCAGTCTAGTCCGCGTAGGGGTTCTCTACGAGCAGTACTTC.

The V call is TRBV27, the J call TRBJ2-7; weak D call: TRBD2 (6 bases). Per germline, CDR1 MNHEY and CDR2 SMNVEV (reference sequence). The germline V and J ends were trimmed by 5 bases and 1 base, with 12 bases remaining between them. The CDR3 is 14 residues long. The CDR3 sequence is CASSPWDSSYEQYF. In DNA form, the CDR3 reads TGTGCCAGCAGTCCTTGGGACTCTTCCTACGAGCAGTACTTC.